These 22 T cell receptor beta chains share one sample of origin, sequenced in a study of CD8 T cells in Susac syndrome. Random-hexamer reverse transcription was applied to about 0.45 to 1 ug RNA. TCRdb independently ran MiXCR on the immunoSEQ multiplex PCR reads; one entry per CDR3 protein. The sample includes approximately 130,000 distinct CDR3 sequences, around nine tenths seen only once; the top ten take under 0.25%. Sequenced sample: CD8+ T cells from PBMCs. The source is a human donor with multiple sclerosis.

The chain is built from TRBV18 and TRBJ2-6; 7 bases align to TRBD1. Per the germline V gene, CDR1 is KGHSH and CDR2 is LQKENI. The CDR3 totals 17 residues. V trimming: 3 bases; J trimming: 0 bases; junction bases outside the gene matches: 5. The CDR3 DNA reads as TGTGCCAGCTCACCTTCGGACAGGAGCTCTGGGGCCAACGTCCTGACTTTC. This codes for CASSPSDRSSGANVLTF.

The chain combines TRBV5-1 with TRBJ1-2; TRBD1 agrees at 8 bases. The CDR3 loop spans 15 amino acids. CDR1 and CDR2 from the germline V gene are SGHRS and YFSETQ. J gave up 8 bases and V 5 bases, and 14 bases lay outside the gene matches. The CDR3 nucleotides are TGCGCCAGCAGAAACCCGGGACAGGCGGTTAGGGGCTACACCTTC. This codes for CASRNPGQAVRGYTF.

The rearrangement links TRBV5-6 to TRBJ2-1; possible D gene TRBD2, 6 bases. Germline values: CDR1 SGHDT, CDR2 YYEEEE. The CDR3 spans 17 residues. V lost 3 bases and J 0 bases, leaving 16 bases between the germline ends. DNA of the CDR3: TGTGCCAGCAGCTCGGAGGGGCGGTTGCCCTCCTACAATGAGCAGTTCTTC. Encoded protein: CASSSEGRLPSYNEQFF.

The chain has TRBV2 and TRBJ2-7, with 7 bases aligning to TRBD2. The CDR3 spans 17 residues. V gave up 7 bases and J gave up 5 bases; unmatched junction bases: 20. Germline CDR1 SNHLY, CDR2 FYNNEI. The chain's CDR3 is CASTFFPPRGGPDEQYF. As DNA, the CDR3 is TGTGCCAGCACCTTCTTCCCCCCGCGCGGGGGACCCGACGAGCAGTACTTC.

This chain joins TRBV6-6 and TRBJ2-7, with D perhaps given as TRBD1 or TRBD2 (5 bases each). CDR3 size: 14 residues. Looked up from germline, CDR1 is MNHNY and CDR2 is SVGAGI (reference sequence). Trimming pared 5 bases from V and 2 bases from J, leaving 13 bases between. CDR3 in amino acids: CASSTGDGAYEQYF. CDR3 sequence (DNA): TGTGCCAGCAGTACTGGGGACGGAGCCTACGAGCAGTACTTC.

This clonotype was seen a handful of times. The V call is TRBV6-1, the J call TRBJ2-5, with TRBD2 matching 9 bases. V lost 7 bases to trimming and J lost 5 bases; unmatched junction nucleotides: 5. CDR1 and CDR2 (germline): MNHNS, SASEGT. There are 13 residues in the CDR3. In DNA form, the CDR3 reads TGTGCCAGCATTCTAAGCGGGGGGGAGACCCAGTACTTC. Encoded protein: CASILSGGETQYF.

The rearrangement uses TRBV7-9 and TRBJ2-3; 7 bases map to TRBD2. Trimming removed 1 base from V and 2 bases from J; junction bases left unmatched: 6. The CDR3 runs to 16 residues. Germline CDR1 reads SEHNR; CDR2 reads FQNEAQ (reference sequence). The CDR3 DNA reads TGTGCCAGCAGCTTAGGAACTAGCGAGGACACAGATACGCAGTATTTT. Its translation: CASSLGTSEDTDTQYF.

This sequence joins TRBV4-3 and TRBJ1-1; no firm D call. Germline CDR1 and CDR2: LGHNA and YSLEER. With 0 bases removed from V and 0 bases from J, the gap between germline ends came to 11 bases. The length of the CDR3 is 16 residues. CDR3 nucleotides: TGCGCCAGCAGCCAAGAGGGCAGGCTCATGAACACTGAAGCTTTCTTT. Its protein product is CASSQEGRLMNTEAFF.

V and J are TRBV4-3 and TRBJ2-1, with D uncertain. Trimming removed 0 bases from V and 1 base from J, with 7 bases in between. CDR1 is LGHNA, CDR2 YSLEER, per germline. The CDR3 spans 15 residues. The CDR3 is CASSQEEVSYNEQFF. CDR3 DNA: TGCGCCAGCAGCCAAGAGGAAGTTTCCTACAATGAGCAGTTCTTC.

This chain joins TRBV6-2 or TRBV6-3 and TRBJ2-7, with D maybe TRBD2 (6 bases). From germline, CDR1 is MNHEY and CDR2 SVGEGT. The CDR3 is 12 residues long. Trimming stripped 2 bases from V and 5 bases from J, with 7 bases between. The CDR3 DNA sequence: TGTGCCAGCAGTTACGTAGCGGACGAGCAGTACTTC. Its translation is CASSYVADEQYF.

The rearrangement links TRBV6-2 or TRBV6-3 to TRBJ2-7; the match to TRBD2 covers 8 bases. Trimming removed 10 bases from V and 2 bases from J; junction bases left unmatched: 7. The CDR3 length is 13 residues. CDR1 MNHEY and CDR2 SVGEGT come from the germline V gene. The CDR3 nucleotides are TGTGCCACGGGAGGGTGGGGGACCTACGAGCAGTACTTC. Its translation: CATGGWGTYEQYF.

The J gene is TRBJ2-7, the V gene TRBV7-9; 8 bases fit TRBD1. V lost 5 bases, J lost 3 bases, and 6 bases stayed unmatched. The CDR3 contains 14 residues. CDR1 is SEHNR, CDR2 FQNEAQ, per germline (reference sequence). The CDR3 reads CASSADRGIYEQYF. CDR3 DNA sequence: TGTGCCAGCAGCGCAGACAGGGGCATCTACGAGCAGTACTTC.

The rearrangement uses TRBV6-5 and TRBJ2-1, with D maybe TRBD2 (5 bases). CDR1 MNHEY and CDR2 SVGAGI come from the germline V gene. V lost 2 bases, J lost 3 bases, and 20 bases lay in between. This CDR3 is built from 18 residues. CDR3 sequence reads: CASSYPPGRADLYNEQFF. DNA for the CDR3: TGTGCCAGCAGTTACCCCCCCGGTCGAGCGGATCTCTACAATGAGCAGTTCTTC.

J is TRBJ2-7 and V is TRBV27, with 11 bases matching TRBD2. Germline V gives CDR1 MNHEY, CDR2 SMNVEV (reference sequence). This CDR3 contains 15 residues. Germline trimming cut 7 bases from V and 3 bases from J; bases unmatched to any gene: 8. The chain's CDR3 is CASTSLAGGGYEQYF. The CDR3 nucleotides are TGTGCCAGCACTTCTCTAGCGGGAGGAGGCTACGAGCAGTACTTC.

This chain uses TRBV15 with TRBJ2-7; D gene ambiguous. Trimming removed 0 bases from V and 5 bases from J, with 11 bases in between. Germline V gives CDR1 LNHNV, CDR2 YYDKDF (reference sequence). The CDR3 is made up of 14 amino acids. CDR3 region: CATSRDLLDHEQYF. The CDR3 bases are TGTGCCACCAGCAGAGATCTGCTGGACCACGAGCAGTACTTC.

V usage is TRBV2 and J usage is TRBJ2-1, with 7 bases fitting TRBD2. Germline values: CDR1 SNHLY, CDR2 FYNNEI. J was trimmed by 2 bases and V by 5 bases; bases with no gene match: 15. The CDR3 is 18 amino acids. CDR3 sequence reads: CASSRLGVGGRPYNEQFF. In DNA, the CDR3 is TGTGCCAGCAGTCGCTTGGGGGTCGGGGGGAGGCCCTACAATGAGCAGTTCTTC.

The chain is built from TRBV10-2 and TRBJ1-4; D not certain. Germline V gene sequence: CDR1 WSHSY, CDR2 SAAADI. Trimming shortened V by 5 bases and J by 0 bases, and 7 bases separated the two germline ends. CDR3 length: 14 amino acids. The CDR3 sequence is CASSPTATNEKLFF. The CDR3 region has the DNA TGCGCCAGCAGTCCAACAGCAACTAATGAAAAACTGTTTTTT.

The chain has TRBV30 and TRBJ2-3, with TRBD2 matching over 8 bases. The CDR3 extends over 15 amino acids. With 1 base clipped from V and 0 bases from J, the junction kept 3 bases outside the gene matches. Germline-derived CDR1 and CDR2 are GTSNPN and SVGIG (reference sequence). DNA of the CDR3: TGTGCCTGGAGTGAAACTAGCGGAAGCACAGATACGCAGTATTTT. This translates into CAWSETSGSTDTQYF.

The chain carries TRBV27 and TRBJ2-7, with TRBD1 as a possible D gene (5 bases). Trimming took off 8 bases at V and 0 bases at J, with 11 bases between the two ends. Germline values: CDR1 MNHEY, CDR2 SMNVEV (reference sequence). This CDR3 is 13 amino acids long. Here the CDR3 DNA reads TGTGCCAGCTCCAGTGGGGCCTCCTACGAGCAGTACTTC. Amino acids: CASSSGASYEQYF.

This clonotype was recorded only once. The chain carries TRBV28 and TRBJ2-3; no reliable D call. Germline V gene sequence: CDR1 MDHEN, CDR2 SYDVKM. This CDR3 is 11 amino acids long. The V gene lost 3 bases and the J gene lost 6 bases, with 4 bases spanning the gap. The CDR3 nucleotides are TGTGCCAGCAGTTTCGAGGATACGCAGTATTTT. The encoded protein is CASSFEDTQYF.

This rearrangement joins TRBV7-9 to TRBJ1-2, with a possible D match to TRBD1 (5 bases). Germline-derived CDR1 and CDR2 are SEHNR and FQNEAQ (reference sequence). CDR3 length: 15 residues. V lost 4 bases and J 7 bases, leaving 19 bases between the germline ends. The CDR3 loop reads CASSSPPAGKRGYTF. In DNA, the CDR3 is TGTGCCAGCAGCTCCCCGCCCGCAGGGAAGCGTGGCTACACCTTC.

This chain links TRBV13 with TRBJ2-1; TRBD1 matches 7 bases. In germline, CDR1 is PRHDT, CDR2 FYEKMQ (reference sequence). This CDR3 spans 14 amino acids. The junction had 2 bases not matched to a gene; V was cut back by 2 bases and J by 4 bases. The CDR3 region is CASSLPGQYNEQFF. The DNA for the CDR3 is TGTGCCAGCAGCTTACCGGGACAGTACAATGAGCAGTTCTTC.